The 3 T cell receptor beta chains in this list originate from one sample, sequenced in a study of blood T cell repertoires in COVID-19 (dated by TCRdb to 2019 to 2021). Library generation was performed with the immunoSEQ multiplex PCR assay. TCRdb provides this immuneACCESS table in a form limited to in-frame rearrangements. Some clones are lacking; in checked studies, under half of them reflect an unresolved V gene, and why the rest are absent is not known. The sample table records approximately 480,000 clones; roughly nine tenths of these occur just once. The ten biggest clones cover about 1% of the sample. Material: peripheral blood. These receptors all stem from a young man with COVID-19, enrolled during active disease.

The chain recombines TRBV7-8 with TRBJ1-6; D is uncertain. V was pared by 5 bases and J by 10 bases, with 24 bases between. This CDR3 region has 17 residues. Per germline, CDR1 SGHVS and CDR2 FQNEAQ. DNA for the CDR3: TGTGCCAGCAGCCCACATGGCGGGTTACTTGGATTATCACCCCTCCACTTT. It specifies CASSPHGGLLGLSPLHF.

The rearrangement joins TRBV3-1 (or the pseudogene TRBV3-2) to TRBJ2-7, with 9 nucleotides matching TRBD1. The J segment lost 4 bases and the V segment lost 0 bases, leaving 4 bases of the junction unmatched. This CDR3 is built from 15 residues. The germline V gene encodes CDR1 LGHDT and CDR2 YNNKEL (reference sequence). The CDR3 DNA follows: TGTGCCAGCAGCCAAGAGGGGACAGGGTATTACGAGCAGTACTTC. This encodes CASSQEGTGYYEQYF.

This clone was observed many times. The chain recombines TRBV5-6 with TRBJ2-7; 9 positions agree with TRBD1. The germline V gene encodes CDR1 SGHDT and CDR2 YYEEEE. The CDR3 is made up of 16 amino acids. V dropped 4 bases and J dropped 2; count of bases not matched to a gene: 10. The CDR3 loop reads CASSRFRGTGTYEQYF. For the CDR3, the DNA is TGTGCCAGCAGCCGCTTCAGGGGGACAGGGACCTACGAGCAGTACTTC.